This T cell receptor (beta chain) was identified in a study of T cells in localized non-small cell lung cancer. Regarding the study as a whole: Uninvolved neighboring lung showed the greatest T cell clonality, exceeding tumor. Heterogeneity remains possible, as sequencing covered one tumor region only.

A note on this clone: Its antigen is not known.

The CDR3 extends over 15 amino acids. With 6 bases clipped from V and 5 bases from J, the junction kept 12 bases outside the gene matches. Germline CDR1 KGHSH, CDR2 LQKENI. The assay was immunoSEQ multiplex PCR, and TCRdb's table has in-frame clones only and misses some. The data contain several thousand clones, 15% of them seen just once; the ten biggest clones take up 4.8%. Lung tissue at least 2 cm from the tumor margin was confirmed free of atypia. The TCR was taken from an older male donor with stage II squamous cell lung carcinoma. The rearrangement uses TRBV18 and TRBJ1-2; 7 bases line up with TRBD1. The starting material was normal lung tissue next to the tumor, obtained before any cancer treatment. The CDR3 nucleotides read TGTGCCAGCTCCCCAAATCCGAAGGGGGCTTATGGCTACACCTTC. This codes for CASSPNPKGAYGYTF.